These 2 T cell receptor beta chains originate from one sample sequenced in a study of T cells after yellow fever vaccination. TCRdb called the 5' RACE reads again in MiXCR, with one record for every CDR3 protein. The table records some 160,000 distinct CDR3 sequences, approximately 6.7% of them present only once. The source was CD4+ T cells sorted from PBMCs, collected more than 4 days after the first yellow fever vaccination. Receptors originate from a man younger than 30 who received the YFV17D yellow fever vaccine.

The sample holds a few counts of this clonotype. CDR3 sequence reads: CSARDPIRDGYTF. The CDR3 region has the DNA TGCAGTGCTAGGGACCCCATAAGGGATGGCTACACCTTC. The chain joins TRBV20-1 to TRBJ1-2; no reliable D call. The CDR3 has 13 residues. The germline V gene encodes CDR1 DFQATT and CDR2 SNEGSKA (reference sequence). The V end lost 3 bases, the J end lost 6 bases, and 14 bases lay between the germline ends.

This clonotype was counted ten times or more. J is TRBJ2-1 and V is TRBV7-3; the D is unclear. Germline values: CDR1 SGHTA, CDR2 FQGTGA. Between the trimmed V and J ends, which lost 2 bases and 5 bases, there was a span of 7 bases. The CDR3 sequence is 13 residues long. The CDR3 reads CASSLSSHNEQFF. The CDR3 nucleotides read TGTGCCAGCAGCTTATCGTCCCACAATGAGCAGTTCTTC. Full variable domain (rest looked up from reference TRBV7-3 and TRBJ2-1): GAGVSQTPSNKVTEKGKYVELRCDPISGHTALYWYRQSLGQGPEFLIYFQGTGAADDSGLPNDRFFAVRPEGSVSTLKIQRTERGDSAVYLCASSLSSHNEQFFGPGTRLTVL.